The 17 T cell receptor beta chains presented below share a single source sample, sequenced in a study of cytomegalovirus exposure and HLA in healthy donors. PCR was performed using 60 Vbeta and 13 Jbeta primers. Produced via immunoSEQ multiplex PCR; TCRdb's table is partial and in-frame only. Of about 210,000 clones in the sample, almost 80% were seen once. The sequencing input was PBMCs. Receptor source: a male donor in good health and CMV-seronegative.

The chain recombines TRBV5-6 with TRBJ2-5, with 9 bases aligning to TRBD1. Unmatched junction bases numbered 5, after V lost 4 bases and J lost 4 bases. The CDR3 extends over 14 amino acids. Germline V gene sequence: CDR1 SGHDT, CDR2 YYEEEE. CDR3 sequence: CASSVDRGGETQYF. The CDR3 nucleotides are TGTGCCAGCAGCGTGGACAGGGGTGGAGAGACCCAGTACTTC.

This chain connects TRBV28 to TRBJ1-6; D unclear. V lost 3 bases to trimming and J lost 10 bases, with 13 bases between them. CDR1 and CDR2 (germline): MDHEN, SYDVKM. This CDR3 comprises 14 residues. The DNA of the CDR3 is TGTGCCAGCAGTTTTCGAGGGAGGACGTCACCCCTCCACTTT. This codes for CASSFRGRTSPLHF.

The V gene is TRBV25-1, the J gene TRBJ2-7; 12 nucleotides match TRBD2. Germline-derived CDR1 and CDR2 are MGHDK and SYGVNS. J lost 2 bases, V lost 2 bases, and 4 bases had no gene match. The length of the CDR3 is 16 residues. This chain's CDR3 is CASSERLAGVAYEQYF. The CDR3 DNA reads TGTGCCAGCAGTGAACGACTAGCGGGAGTCGCCTACGAGCAGTACTTC.

The chain carries TRBV14 and TRBJ2-1; TRBD2 agrees at 9 bases. Losses at the gene ends were 4 bases for V and 3 bases for J; bases not matched to a gene: 10. The germline gives CDR1 SGHDN, CDR2 FVKESK. The CDR3 length is 17 residues. The CDR3 region is CASSLHRASGIYNEQFF. The CDR3 DNA follows: TGTGCCAGCAGCCTACACAGGGCTAGCGGGATCTACAATGAGCAGTTCTTC.

The chain combines TRBV7-7 with TRBJ2-7; D is undetermined. Germline lookup yields CDR1 SSHAT and CDR2 FNYEAQ (reference sequence). V lost 5 bases, J lost 2 bases, and 16 bases lay in between. CDR3 length: 15 amino acids. Written as DNA, the CDR3 is TGTGCCAGCAGCAAGTCTCTTGGCTCAACCTACGAGCAGTACTTC. Protein sequence: CASSKSLGSTYEQYF.

The table lists this clone with a count of one. The genes are TRBV7-9 and TRBJ1-5; D is unresolved. CDR1 and CDR2 from the germline V gene are SEHNR and FQNEAQ (reference sequence). The germline V and J ends were trimmed by 3 bases and 0 bases, with 3 bases remaining between them. The CDR3 is 13 amino acids. The CDR3 region is CASSFGSNQPQHF. The CDR3 DNA is TGTGCCAGCAGCTTCGGTAGCAATCAGCCCCAGCATTTT.

About this clone: The identical CDR3 is also encoded by other nucleotide sequences in the sample. The rearrangement joins TRBV4-3 to TRBJ2-7; 9 bases agree with TRBD1. Germline V gene lookup returns CDR1 LGHNA and CDR2 YSLEER. Losses at the gene ends were 4 bases for V and 2 bases for J; bases not matched to a gene: 3. This CDR3 spans 14 amino acids. In nucleotides, the CDR3 is TGCGCCAGCAGCCCACGGACAGGGGCCTACGAGCAGTACTTC. It yields the protein CASSPRTGAYEQYF.

The chain carries TRBV11-3 and TRBJ2-1, with 7 bases that match TRBD2. Germline CDR1 reads SGHNT; CDR2 reads YENEEA. V was pared by 4 bases and J by 7 bases, with 4 bases of the junction left unmatched. This CDR3 comprises 13 residues. The CDR3 spells CASSSGSGNEQFF. In DNA form, the CDR3 reads TGTGCCAGCAGCTCAGGTAGCGGGAATGAGCAGTTCTTC.

This clone was seen a few times. One end of the junction does not line up with germline, which may come from a read error. V usage is TRBV7-7 and J usage is TRBJ2-6; the D is unclear. The V gene's germline CDR1 is SSHAT and CDR2 FNYEAQ (reference sequence). The length of the CDR3 is 14 residues. Here the CDR3 DNA reads TGTGCTAGCAGCTTAGGTAGTGGGGCCAACGTCCTGACTTTC. Its translation is CASSLGSGANVLTF.

This sequence joins TRBV7-3 and TRBJ2-7; 7 bases map to TRBD2. V was clipped by 5 bases and J by 2 bases; unmatched bases: 3. The CDR3 has 13 residues. Germline lookup yields CDR1 SGHTA and CDR2 FQGTGA. The CDR3 loop reads CASSAGTTYEQYF. The CDR3 DNA reads TGTGCCAGCAGCGCCGGGACTACCTACGAGCAGTACTTC.

The V and J genes are TRBV30 and TRBJ1-2; TRBD1 matches at 10 bases. Germline CDR1 reads GTSNPN; CDR2 reads SVGIG (reference sequence). The V and J ends lost 3 bases and 2 bases, in that order; junction bases with no gene match: 3. The CDR3 totals 14 residues. The CDR3 DNA sequence: TGTGCCTGGAGCGCGACAGGGGGCAACTATGGCTACACCTTC. Its translation is CAWSATGGNYGYTF.

The chain is built from TRBV7-2 and TRBJ1-1, with D maybe TRBD1 (6 bases). The length of the CDR3 is 13 residues. V lost 5 bases and J lost 7, with 14 bases in between. The V gene's germline CDR1 is SGHTA and CDR2 FQGNSA. The DNA of the CDR3 is TGTGCCAGCAGCCCAGTCCAGGACAGTGAAGCTTTCTTT. It specifies CASSPVQDSEAFF.

Here the CDR3 DNA reads TGCGCCAGCAGCCCTATTTTGGAGGGAAGGGAGACCCAGTACTTC. It codes for CASSPILEGRETQYF. The V call is TRBV4-3, the J call TRBJ2-5; D may be TRBD2 (6 bases). The germline V and J ends were trimmed by 4 bases and 5 bases, with 17 bases remaining between them. Germline V gene data show CDR1 as LGHNA and CDR2 as YSLEER. The CDR3 extends over 15 amino acids.

The chain uses TRBV5-6 and TRBJ2-7, with 10 bases lining up with TRBD2. V shed 3 bases and J 0 bases; nucleotides not matched to a gene: 0. The CDR3 loop spans 14 amino acids. The germline V gene has CDR1 SGHDT and CDR2 YYEEEE. CDR3 nucleotides: TGTGCCAGCAGCTCTAGCGGGAGCTCCTACGAGCAGTACTTC. It codes for CASSSSGSSYEQYF.

The chain is built from TRBV6-5 and TRBJ2-5; 9 positions agree with TRBD1. TRBJ2-7 matches the DNA end more closely, so the J call is doubtful. Germline V gives CDR1 MNHEY, CDR2 SVGAGI. There are 14 residues in the CDR3. CDR3 bases: TGTGCCAGCAGATCCCGGGACAGGGAGTACGAGCAGTACTTC. It yields the protein CASRSRDREYEQYF.

This sequence joins TRBV5-1 and TRBJ1-1; 7 bases are a match to TRBD1. In germline, CDR1 is SGHRS, CDR2 YFSETQ. This CDR3 contains 17 residues. V lost 0 bases, J lost 2 bases, and 10 bases stayed unmatched. In nucleotides, the CDR3 is TGCGCCAGCAGCTTGGTCACAGGGGCCATGGGAAACACTGAAGCTTTCTTT. It encodes CASSLVTGAMGNTEAFF. The full variable domain, rest sourced from reference TRBV5-1 and TRBJ1-1, is KAGVTQTPRYLIKTRGQQVTLSCSPISGHRSVSWYQQTPGQGLQFLFEYFSETQRNKGNFPGRFSGRQFSNSRSEMNVSTLELGDSALYLCASSLVTGAMGNTEAFFGQGTRLTVV.

The V and J genes are TRBV7-9 and TRBJ2-5; 8 bases are a match to TRBD2. Germline values: CDR1 SEHNR, CDR2 FQNEAQ (reference sequence). This CDR3 contains 15 residues. The J segment lost 3 bases and the V segment lost 3 bases, leaving 6 bases of the junction unmatched. DNA for the CDR3: TGTGCCAGCAGCTTTACTAGCGGATGGGAAGAGACCCAGTACTTC. This codes for CASSFTSGWEETQYF.